Here is one T cell receptor (beta chain) with its context. Its antigen remains unknown. This sample was included in a study of shared clonotypes between healthy human individuals. Study-wide background: A couple of women and a few men aged 18 to 49 served as donors.

This table comes from immunoSEQ multiplex PCR, and its TCRdb copy is limited to in-frame clones, with some not included. The sample has under 2,000,000 clones, approximately 95% seen once; the top ten hold roughly 1%. CD45RO-negative cells were positively selected for CCR7, leaving out terminally differentiated effector memory CD45RA+ cells. The study's findings and limits: Among the subsets, naive ones generally showed larger estimated richness than memory ones. For naive CD4 cells, approximately 4.7% of clonotypes were shared across a handful of donors.

V was clipped by 2 bases and J by 0 bases, with 8 bases between them. The germline V gene has CDR1 MNHEY and CDR2 SVGAGI. The CDR3 runs 15 residues. Sample: naive CD8+ T cells sorted from blood. The rearrangement links TRBV6-5 to TRBJ1-3; the D is unclear. The receptor's source is a man aged 18 to 30 in good health. CDR3 sequence reads: CASSYSDDSGNTIYF. CDR3 in DNA: TGTGCCAGCAGTTACAGCGATGACTCTGGAAACACCATATATTTT.